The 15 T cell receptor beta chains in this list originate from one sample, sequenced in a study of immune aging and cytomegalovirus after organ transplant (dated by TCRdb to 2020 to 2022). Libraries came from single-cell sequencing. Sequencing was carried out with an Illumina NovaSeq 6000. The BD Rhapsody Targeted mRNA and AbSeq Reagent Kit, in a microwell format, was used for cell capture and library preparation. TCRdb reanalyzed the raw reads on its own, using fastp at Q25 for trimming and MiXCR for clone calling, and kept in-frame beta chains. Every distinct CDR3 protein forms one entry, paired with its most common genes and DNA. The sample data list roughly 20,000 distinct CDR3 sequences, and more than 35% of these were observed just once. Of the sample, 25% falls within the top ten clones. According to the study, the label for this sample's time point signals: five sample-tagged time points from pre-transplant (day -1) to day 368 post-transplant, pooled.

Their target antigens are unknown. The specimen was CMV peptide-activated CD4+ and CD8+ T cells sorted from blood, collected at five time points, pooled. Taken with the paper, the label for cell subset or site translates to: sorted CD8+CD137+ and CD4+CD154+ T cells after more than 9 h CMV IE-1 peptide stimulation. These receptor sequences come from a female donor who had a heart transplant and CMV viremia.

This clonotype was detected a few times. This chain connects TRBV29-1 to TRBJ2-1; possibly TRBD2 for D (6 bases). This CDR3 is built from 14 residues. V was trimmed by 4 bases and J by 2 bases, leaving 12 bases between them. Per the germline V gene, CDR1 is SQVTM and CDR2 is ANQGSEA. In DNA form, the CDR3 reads TGCAGCGTTGTAGGGCGGGGCGCCTACAATGAGCAGTTCTTC. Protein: CSVVGRGAYNEQFF.

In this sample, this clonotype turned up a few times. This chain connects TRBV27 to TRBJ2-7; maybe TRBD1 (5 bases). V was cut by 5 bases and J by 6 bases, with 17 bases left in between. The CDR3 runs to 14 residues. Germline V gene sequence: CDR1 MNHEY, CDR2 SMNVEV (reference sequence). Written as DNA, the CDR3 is TGTGCCAGCAGTGAGCAGGGCGGATTTACCGAGCAGTACTTC. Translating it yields CASSEQGGFTEQYF.

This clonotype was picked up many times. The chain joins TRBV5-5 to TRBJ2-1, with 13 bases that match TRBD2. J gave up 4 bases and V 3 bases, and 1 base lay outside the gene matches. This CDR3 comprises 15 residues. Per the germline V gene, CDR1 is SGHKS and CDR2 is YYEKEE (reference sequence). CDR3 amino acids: CASSSGLAGYNEQFF. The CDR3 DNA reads TGTGCCAGCAGCTCGGGACTAGCGGGATACAATGAGCAGTTCTTC.

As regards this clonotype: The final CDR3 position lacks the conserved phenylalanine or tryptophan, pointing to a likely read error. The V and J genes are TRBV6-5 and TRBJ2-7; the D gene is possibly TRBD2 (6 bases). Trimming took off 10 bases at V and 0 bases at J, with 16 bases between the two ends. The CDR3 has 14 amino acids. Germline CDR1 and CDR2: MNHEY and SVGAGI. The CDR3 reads CATSPGERSYEQYS. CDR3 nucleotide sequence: TGTGCCACCAGCCCGGGAGAGCGCTCCTACGAGCAGTACTCC.

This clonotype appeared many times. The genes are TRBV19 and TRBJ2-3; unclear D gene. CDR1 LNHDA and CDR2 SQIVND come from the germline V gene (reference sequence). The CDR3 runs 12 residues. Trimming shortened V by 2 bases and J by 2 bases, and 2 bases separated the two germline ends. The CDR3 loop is CASSIPTDTQYF. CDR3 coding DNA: TGTGCCAGTAGTATACCCACAGATACGCAGTATTTT.

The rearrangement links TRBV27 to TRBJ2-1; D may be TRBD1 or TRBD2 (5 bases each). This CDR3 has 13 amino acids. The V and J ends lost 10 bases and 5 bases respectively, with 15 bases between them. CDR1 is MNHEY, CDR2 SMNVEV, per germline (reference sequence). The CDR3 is CATRKRGHNEQFF. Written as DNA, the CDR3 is TGTGCCACCCGCAAAAGGGGACACAATGAGCAGTTCTTC.

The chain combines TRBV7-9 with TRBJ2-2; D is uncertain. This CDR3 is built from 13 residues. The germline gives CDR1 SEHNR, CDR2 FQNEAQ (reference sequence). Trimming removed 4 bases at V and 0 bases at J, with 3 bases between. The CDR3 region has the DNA TGTGCCAGCAGCTCTCCGAACACCGGGGAGCTGTTTTTT. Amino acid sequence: CASSSPNTGELFF.

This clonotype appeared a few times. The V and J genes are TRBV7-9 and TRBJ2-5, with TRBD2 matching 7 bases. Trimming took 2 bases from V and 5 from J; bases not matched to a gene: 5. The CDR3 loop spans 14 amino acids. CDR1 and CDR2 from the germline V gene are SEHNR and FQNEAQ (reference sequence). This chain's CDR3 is CASSLSGGDETQYF. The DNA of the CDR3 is TGTGCCAGCAGCTTATCGGGGGGAGACGAGACCCAGTACTTC. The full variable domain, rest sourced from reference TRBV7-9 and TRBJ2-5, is DTGVSQNPRHKITKRGQNVTFRCDPISEHNRLYWYRQTLGQGPEFLTYFQNEAQLEKSRLLSDRFSAERPKGSFSTLEIQRTEQGDSAMYLCASSLSGGDETQYFGPGTRLLVL.

The CDR3 reads CASSFHGRGGPEAFF. For the CDR3, the DNA is TGTGCCAGCAGCTTCCACGGCAGGGGTGGACCTGAAGCTTTCTTT. The J gene is TRBJ1-1, the V gene TRBV7-9, with a possible D match to TRBD1 (6 bases). Trimming shortened V by 3 bases and J by 6 bases, and 17 bases separated the two germline ends. The CDR3 has 15 amino acids. Germline CDR1 SEHNR, CDR2 FQNEAQ (reference sequence). Together with reference TRBV7-9 and TRBJ1-1, the CDR3 gives the full variable domain: DTGVSQNPRHKITKRGQNVTFRCDPISEHNRLYWYRQTLGQGPEFLTYFQNEAQLEKSRLLSDRFSAERPKGSFSTLEIQRTEQGDSAMYLCASSFHGRGGPEAFFGQGTRLTVV.

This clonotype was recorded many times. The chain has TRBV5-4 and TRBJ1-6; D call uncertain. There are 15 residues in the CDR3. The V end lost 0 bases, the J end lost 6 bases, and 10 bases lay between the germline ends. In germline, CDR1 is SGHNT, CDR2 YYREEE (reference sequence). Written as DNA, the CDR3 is TGTGCCAGCAGCTTGGGATCGCCGGGTAATTCACCCCTCCACTTT. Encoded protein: CASSLGSPGNSPLHF.

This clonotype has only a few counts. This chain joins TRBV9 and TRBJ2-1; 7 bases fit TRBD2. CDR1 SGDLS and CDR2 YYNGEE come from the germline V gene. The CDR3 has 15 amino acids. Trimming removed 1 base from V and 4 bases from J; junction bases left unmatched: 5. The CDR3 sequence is CASSVRLAEYNEQFF. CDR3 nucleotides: TGTGCCAGCAGCGTACGGCTAGCGGAGTACAATGAGCAGTTCTTC.

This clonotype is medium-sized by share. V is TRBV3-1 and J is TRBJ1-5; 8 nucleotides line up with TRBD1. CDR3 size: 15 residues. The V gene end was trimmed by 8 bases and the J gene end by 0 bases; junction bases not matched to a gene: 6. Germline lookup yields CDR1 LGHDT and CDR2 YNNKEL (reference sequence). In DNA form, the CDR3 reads TGTGCCAGCGGACAGGGAGCATATAGCAATCAGCCCCAGCATTTT. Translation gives CASGQGAYSNQPQHF.

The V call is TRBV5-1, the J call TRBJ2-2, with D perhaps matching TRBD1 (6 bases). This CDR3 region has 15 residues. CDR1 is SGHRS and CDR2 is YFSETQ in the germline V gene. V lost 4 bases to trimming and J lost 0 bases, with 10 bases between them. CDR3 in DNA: TGCGCCAGCAGCACTGGACAGTCGAACACCGGGGAGCTGTTTTTT. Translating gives CASSTGQSNTGELFF.

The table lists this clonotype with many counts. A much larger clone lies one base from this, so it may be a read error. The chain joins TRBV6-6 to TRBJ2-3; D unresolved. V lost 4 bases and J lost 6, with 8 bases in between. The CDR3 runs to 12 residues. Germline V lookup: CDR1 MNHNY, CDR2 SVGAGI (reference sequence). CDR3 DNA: TGTGCCAGCAGTTTCGCTAGTGATACGCAGTATTTT. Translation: CASSFASDTQYF.

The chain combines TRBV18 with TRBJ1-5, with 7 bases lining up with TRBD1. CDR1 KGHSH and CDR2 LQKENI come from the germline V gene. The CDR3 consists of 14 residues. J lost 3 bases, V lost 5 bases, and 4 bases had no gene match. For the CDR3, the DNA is TGTGCCAGCTCAATACAGGGGATCAATCAGCCCCAGCATTTT. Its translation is CASSIQGINQPQHF.